A single sample gave rise to the 24 T cell receptor beta chains below, sequenced in a study of T-cell memory formation after mild COVID-19. From the 5' RACE reads, TCRdb called clonotypes with MiXCR, one entry per CDR3 protein. The sample contains about 340,000 distinct CDR3 sequences, around 15% of which appear only once. The sequenced material came from PBMCs or a T cell subset sorted from them (not recorded which). The receptor source for this set is a young man who had mild COVID-19 (a few samples of this study predate the infection). Cell type and time point are not known.

This clonotype has at least ten counts. The chain has TRBV20-1 and TRBJ2-5, with D uncertain. CDR1 and CDR2 (germline): DFQATT, SNEGSKA (reference sequence). The CDR3 runs 12 residues. V lost 3 bases to trimming and J lost 5 bases, with 10 bases between them. The CDR3 here is CSASAVGETQYF. The CDR3, as DNA: TGCAGTGCTAGCGCGGTGGGGGAGACCCAGTACTTC.

This clonotype has only a few counts. The chain links TRBV9 to TRBJ2-1, with 9 bases aligning to TRBD2. The germline CDR1 and CDR2 sequences are SGDLS and YYNGEE. The CDR3 has 15 residues. V was clipped by 3 bases and J by 8 bases; unmatched bases: 9. CDR3 protein: CASSAYGGGADEQFF. CDR3 DNA: TGTGCCAGCAGCGCCTATGGCGGGGGGGCCGATGAGCAGTTCTTC.

This clonotype was seen repeatedly, ten times or more. The gene calls are TRBV5-1 and TRBJ2-1; perhaps TRBD2 as D (5 bases). The V and J ends lost 1 base and 7 bases respectively, with 15 bases between them. This CDR3 contains 15 residues. Germline V CDR1 and CDR2: SGHRS, YFSETQ. CDR3 in amino acids: CASSLPSRGENEQFF. The CDR3 DNA follows: TGCGCCAGCAGCTTGCCTAGCCGGGGTGAGAATGAGCAGTTCTTC.

This clonotype was seen only a few times. The gene calls are TRBV7-6 and TRBJ2-3; 8 nucleotides match TRBD1. Germline V CDR1 and CDR2: SGHVS, FNYEAQ. With 1 base clipped from V and 3 bases from J, the junction kept 6 bases outside the gene matches. The CDR3 loop spans 16 amino acids. The CDR3 region has the DNA TGTGCCAGCAGCTTAGGGACAGGGCGGTTTACAGATACGCAGTATTTT. This translates into CASSLGTGRFTDTQYF.

The gene calls are TRBV7-9 and TRBJ1-4; D is possibly TRBD1 (5 bases). V lost 6 bases, J lost 8 bases, and 25 bases lay in between. Per the germline V gene, CDR1 is SEHNR and CDR2 is FQNEAQ (reference sequence). The CDR3 has 17 amino acids. The CDR3 protein is CASRSGRTPILEEKLFF. As DNA, the CDR3 is TGTGCCAGCAGATCGGGACGGACGCCGATACTCGAGGAAAAACTGTTTTTT.

The rearrangement joins TRBV5-1 to TRBJ2-1; 13 nucleotides agree with TRBD2. Germline loops: CDR1 SGHRS, CDR2 YFSETQ. The V gene end was trimmed by 6 bases and the J gene end by 6 bases; junction bases not matched to a gene: 9. The CDR3 is made up of 16 amino acids. CDR3 loop: CASTWTSGGLRNEQFF. The CDR3, as DNA: TGCGCCAGCACCTGGACTAGCGGGGGCCTCCGCAATGAGCAGTTCTTC.

This clonotype has a handful of counts. The rearrangement uses TRBV4-2 and TRBJ2-2; the D gene could be TRBD1 or TRBD2 (5 bases each). CDR1 LGHNA and CDR2 YNFKEQ come from the germline V gene. The V and J ends lost 1 base and 2 bases respectively, with 14 bases between them. This CDR3 region has 17 residues. The CDR3 is CASSQVGAERNTGELFF. The DNA of the CDR3 is TGTGCCAGCAGCCAAGTCGGGGCGGAGCGCAACACCGGGGAGCTGTTTTTT.

This chain joins TRBV20-1 and TRBJ2-1; D is unclear. The V and J ends lost 4 bases and 10 bases respectively, with 14 bases between them. CDR3 length: 12 residues. Germline loops: CDR1 DFQATT, CDR2 SNEGSKA (reference sequence). The CDR3 DNA is TGCAGTGCTACAACTCAGCGAACCGAGCAGTTCTTC. Translating it yields CSATTQRTEQFF.

The chain joins TRBV20-1 to TRBJ2-5; the match to TRBD2 covers 13 bases. The CDR3 has 15 residues. V shed 3 bases and J 3 bases; nucleotides not matched to a gene: 4. Per the germline V gene, CDR1 is DFQATT and CDR2 is SNEGSKA (reference sequence). CDR3 protein: CSASGLAGVKETQYF. CDR3 DNA sequence: TGCAGTGCTAGCGGACTAGCGGGGGTTAAAGAGACCCAGTACTTC.

This clonotype was seen only a few times. The V and J genes are TRBV2 and TRBJ2-2, with 9 bases fitting TRBD2. The ends lost 7 bases at V and 1 base at J; junction bases unmatched: 1. This CDR3 is built from 14 residues. Germline-derived CDR1 and CDR2 are SNHLY and FYNNEI. CDR3 nucleotide sequence: TGTGCCAGCAAGCGGGGGGTGAACACCGGGGAGCTGTTTTTT. Protein sequence: CASKRGVNTGELFF. Complete variable domain (other parts from reference TRBV2 and TRBJ2-2): EPEVTQTPSHQVTQMGQEVILRCVPISNHLYFYWYRQILGQKVEFLVSFYNNEISEKSEIFDDQFSVERPDGSNFTLKIRSTKLEDSAMYFCASKRGVNTGELFFGEGSRLTVL.

This clonotype occurred a few times. The V call is TRBV2, the J call TRBJ2-7; D remains ambiguous. CDR3 length: 14 amino acids. The germline V and J ends were trimmed by 4 bases and 3 bases, with 13 bases remaining between them. The germline V gene has CDR1 SNHLY and CDR2 FYNNEI. The chain's CDR3 is CASSVLPRNYEQYV. CDR3 DNA sequence: TGTGCCAGCAGTGTCTTACCCAGGAACTACGAGCAGTACGTC.

This clonotype was counted between two and nine times. The chain employs TRBV12-3 or TRBV12-4 and TRBJ1-2; D is possibly TRBD1 (6 bases). The CDR3 consists of 12 residues. The ends were cut back, 6 bases at V and 7 bases at J, with 12 bases in the middle. This CDR3 is CASRPQGIGYTF. CDR3 in DNA: TGTGCCAGCAGACCACAGGGTATTGGCTACACCTTC.

The chain has TRBV4-1 and TRBJ2-5, with 8 bases lining up with TRBD2. The CDR3 has 15 amino acids. Germline V lookup: CDR1 MGHRA, CDR2 YSYEKL. The V gene end was trimmed by 5 bases and the J gene end by 2 bases; junction bases not matched to a gene: 7. Here the CDR3 reads CASSYGLAAQETQYF. Written as DNA, the CDR3 is TGCGCCAGCAGCTACGGACTAGCAGCGCAAGAGACCCAGTACTTC.

This clonotype was observed a few times. The rearrangement joins TRBV4-2 to TRBJ1-1; no clear D. This CDR3 contains 14 residues. Germline CDR1 and CDR2: LGHNA and YNFKEQ. The ends were cut back, 0 bases at V and 10 bases at J, with 15 bases in the middle. For the CDR3, the DNA is TGTGCCAGCAGCCAAGATAGGCAGGTTCCGGGAGCTTTCTTT. Its protein product is CASSQDRQVPGAFF.

The chain links TRBV10-3 to TRBJ1-2; 8 bases agree with TRBD1. Trimming cost V 6 bases and J 4 bases; bases outside gene matches: 10. The CDR3 is 15 residues long. Germline loops: CDR1 ENHRY, CDR2 SYGVKD. Written as DNA, the CDR3 is TGTGCCATCAGGGAAGGGACAGGAGATTCCTATGGCTACACCTTC. Translating gives CAIREGTGDSYGYTF.

This clonotype has only a few counts. The rearrangement joins TRBV4-3 to TRBJ1-1; D is unclear. The V end lost 4 bases, the J end lost 1 base, and 16 bases lay between the germline ends. The CDR3 length is 16 residues. Germline CDR1 is LGHNA and CDR2 is YSLEER. The CDR3 protein is CASSRSGELKNTEAFF. In DNA, the CDR3 is TGCGCCAGCAGCCGTTCGGGAGAACTCAAGAACACTGAAGCTTTCTTT.

This clonotype was detected a few times. The chain uses TRBV4-1 and TRBJ2-6; perhaps D is TRBD1 or TRBD2 (7 bases each). From germline, CDR1 is MGHRA and CDR2 YSYEKL. The CDR3 runs 19 residues. Deletions cut 3 bases from V and 0 bases from J, with 18 bases between. CDR3 sequence reads: CASSQDSGTAISGANVLTF. The CDR3 nucleotides are TGCGCCAGCAGCCAGGACAGCGGGACAGCGATCTCTGGGGCCAACGTCCTGACTTTC.

This clonotype was observed a handful of times. This sequence joins TRBV28 and TRBJ2-3; TRBD1 aligns across 7 bases. CDR3 length: 16 amino acids. The trim removed 5 bases at V and 6 bases at J, leaving 14 bases unmatched. The V gene's germline CDR1 is MDHEN and CDR2 SYDVKM. The CDR3 spells CASSIGTEPMKDTQYF. The CDR3 DNA follows: TGTGCCAGCAGTATCGGGACAGAACCCATGAAGGATACGCAGTATTTT.

This clonotype was observed many times. The chain has TRBV3-1 and TRBJ2-1; D gene unclear. The germline V gene has CDR1 LGHDT and CDR2 YNNKEL (reference sequence). The CDR3 contains 15 residues. Trimming took 3 bases from V and 0 from J, leaving 9 bases between them. The CDR3 loop is CASSQMLSSYNEQFF. The CDR3 coding sequence is TGTGCCAGCAGCCAGATGCTCAGCTCCTACAATGAGCAGTTCTTC.

The chain links TRBV7-9 to TRBJ2-5, with D unresolved. Between the trimmed V and J ends, which lost 1 base and 2 bases, there was a span of 11 bases. Germline loops: CDR1 SEHNR, CDR2 FQNEAQ (reference sequence). CDR3 size: 15 residues. The CDR3 here is CASSLVTSVQETQYF. For the CDR3, the DNA is TGTGCCAGCAGCTTAGTTACTTCAGTACAAGAGACCCAGTACTTC. The variable domain in full, with the rest retrieved from reference TRBV7-9 and TRBJ2-5, is DTGVSQNPRHKITKRGQNVTFRCDPISEHNRLYWYRQTLGQGPEFLTYFQNEAQLEKSRLLSDRFSAERPKGSFSTLEIQRTEQGDSAMYLCASSLVTSVQETQYFGPGTRLLVL.

The rearrangement links TRBV4-1 to TRBJ2-4, with 8 bases lining up with TRBD1. Germline trimming cut 4 bases from V and 3 bases from J; bases unmatched to any gene: 8. This CDR3 comprises 16 residues. Germline CDR1 MGHRA, CDR2 YSYEKL. The CDR3 sequence is CASSPSGGLGKNIQYF. Here the CDR3 DNA reads TGCGCCAGCAGCCCTTCAGGGGGCTTGGGCAAAAACATTCAGTACTTC.

The sample holds a few counts of this clonotype. The V call is TRBV5-5, the J call TRBJ1-6; D might be TRBD1 (5 bases). Germline V gives CDR1 SGHKS, CDR2 YYEKEE (reference sequence). Trimming took off 6 bases at V and 7 bases at J, with 11 bases between the two ends. This CDR3 spans 13 amino acids. The CDR3 DNA reads as TGTGCCAGCACTCAGGGTGAGAATTCACCCCTCCACTTT. This sequence encodes CASTQGENSPLHF.

This clonotype showed up many times. The chain carries TRBV7-2 and TRBJ1-1; 10 nucleotides align to TRBD1. In germline, CDR1 is SGHTA, CDR2 FQGNSA. This CDR3 has 14 amino acids. After removal of 5 bases from V and 8 bases from J, the junction contained 8 bases not matched to a gene. CDR3 sequence (DNA): TGTGCCAGCAGCCGGAGGACAGGGGGAGAAGAAGCTTTCTTT. This translates into CASSRRTGGEEAFF.

This clonotype was seen more than once but under ten times. The gene calls are TRBV5-1 and TRBJ2-7; 8 bases are a match to TRBD2. CDR1 SGHRS and CDR2 YFSETQ come from the germline V gene. CDR3 length: 15 residues. Germline trimming cut 0 bases from V and 3 bases from J; bases unmatched to any gene: 5. Written as DNA, the CDR3 is TGCGCCAGCAGCTTGGGGACTAGCCCGTTCTACGAGCAGTACGTC. Protein sequence: CASSLGTSPFYEQYV.